The following is a T cell receptor beta chain sequence with its context. Its antigen is still unknown. The sample comes from a study of neoadjuvant anti-PD-1 for oral cavity cancer. General study findings and limits: Pretreatment Treg/Th17 ratio correlated inversely with post-treatment tumor clonality. With a few patients per group, TCR findings need larger cohorts.

Most tumor samples had roughly 5 ug input DNA in two replicates. This table comes from immunoSEQ multiplex PCR, and its TCRdb copy is limited to in-frame clones, with some not included. The sample includes a few thousand clones, 45% to 75% of them seen just once. This CDR3 comprises 12 residues. CDR1 is SGHKS, CDR2 YYEKEE, per germline (reference sequence). V lost 4 bases and J 2 bases, leaving 5 bases between the germline ends. Time point in this sample: after neoadjuvant nivolumab, at surgical resection. The patients had HPV-negative, locally advanced oral cavity squamous cell carcinoma. The receptor was derived from a person aged 40 to 85 with oral cavity squamous cell carcinoma. The chain carries TRBV5-5 and TRBJ2-3; D not certain. The input for sequencing was tumor tissue, taken after nivolumab (anti-PD-1) treatment. CDR3 nucleotide sequence: TGTGCCAGCAGCACCTTCACAGATACGCAGTATTTT. This translates into CASSTFTDTQYF. The variable domain in full, completed from reference TRBV5-5 and TRBJ2-3, reads DAGVTQSPTHLIKTRGQQVTLRCSPISGHKSVSWYQQVLGQGPQFIFQYYEKEERGRGNFPDRFSARQFPNYSSELNVNALLLGDSALYLCASSTFTDTQYFGPGTRLTVL.